This T cell receptor (beta chain) was observed in a study of T-cell reconstitution after alpha-beta-depleted transplantation in children. This sample's TCRbeta library carried unique molecular identifier barcodes. TCRdb processed the PCR reads anew with MiXCR; each CDR3 protein has one entry. This table has about 830,000 distinct CDR3 sequences, roughly 16% appearing once. The germline gives CDR1 SEHNR, CDR2 FQNEAQ (reference sequence). V lost 2 bases and J 2 bases, leaving 10 bases between the germline ends. CDR3 length: 15 amino acids. This TCR was recovered from a male patient younger than 18 who had a stem cell transplant for acute lymphoblastic leukemia, so the T cells may come from the graft donor. Sequencing was performed on PBMCs, mostly from graft donor cells, taken 360 days after TCRalphabeta/CD19-depleted stem cell transplant. This chain links TRBV7-9 with TRBJ1-3; no reliable D call. CDR3 loop: CASSLTFDPGNTIYF. The CDR3, as DNA: TGTGCCAGCAGCTTAACGTTCGACCCTGGAAACACCATATATTTT.